This TCR beta chain was identified during a study of beta chain features in type 1 diabetes. Study-level results: Researchers report that Type 1 diabetes patients had moderately but significantly shorter TCRB CDR3s across all four CD4+ subsets. More deletions and fewer insertions at VDJ junctions were found in patients with type 1 diabetes.

The CDR3 extends over 15 amino acids. Trimming stripped 5 bases from V and 0 bases from J, with 9 bases between. Per the germline V gene, CDR1 is SGHRS and CDR2 is YFSETQ. The sequenced template was cDNA made from the entire isolated RNA. Sequenced by immunoSEQ multiplex PCR; TCRdb stores in-frame clones only, minus some. The sample holds 130,000 or so clones, 17% seen once. The table lists this clone with a few counts. The antigen is unknown. Blood was collected once per donor into heparin, averaging approximately 110 mL. Each of the CD4+ naive, central memory, regulatory and stem cell-like memory populations was sorted via CD45RO/CCR7/CD25/CD127/CD95/CD27.

The chain links TRBV5-1 to TRBJ1-6; unclear D gene. Source material: central memory CD4+ T cells from blood. This TCR was recovered from a man aged 18 to 35 with type 1 diabetes. Here the CDR3 reads CASSPESSYNSPLHF. The CDR3 nucleotides are TGCGCCAGCAGTCCAGAGAGCTCCTATAATTCACCCCTCCACTTT.